Presented here are 15 T cell receptor beta chains from one specimen sequenced in a study of blood T cell repertoires in COVID-19. The protocol was immunoSEQ multiplex PCR, while the TCRdb copy is restricted to in-frame clones and leaves out a portion. The sample has some 78,000 clones, roughly nine tenths seen once; the top ten hold roughly 5%. The sequenced sample consisted of peripheral blood. The receptors were sampled from a woman older than 75 with active or convalescent COVID-19.

The rearrangement joins TRBV20-1 to TRBJ2-3; 10 bases agree with TRBD1. Germline V gene sequence: CDR1 DFQATT, CDR2 SNEGSKA (reference sequence). This CDR3 region has 15 residues. After removal of 3 bases from V and 4 bases from J, the junction contained 7 bases not matched to a gene. The CDR3 region has the DNA TGCAGTGCTAGTGCCGGGACAGGGGATTCAGATACGCAGTATTTT. Residues: CSASAGTGDSDTQYF.

The rearrangement uses TRBV4-3 and TRBJ2-5; TRBD2 aligns across 13 bases. CDR1 LGHNA and CDR2 YSLEER come from the germline V gene. J lost 2 bases, V lost 1 base, and 10 bases had no gene match. This CDR3 is built from 19 residues. CDR3 DNA: TGCGCCAGCAGCCAAGGAGTGACTAGCGGGAGGAGGTTTCAAGAGACCCAGTACTTC. Its translation is CASSQGVTSGRRFQETQYF.

The chain employs TRBV5-4 and TRBJ2-1; maybe TRBD2 (6 bases). V shed 0 bases and J shed 9 bases, with 13 bases lying between them. The CDR3 is 14 residues long. Germline CDR1 is SGHNT and CDR2 is YYREEE (reference sequence). The CDR3 loop is CASSLELANLEQFF. Here the CDR3 DNA reads TGTGCCAGCAGCTTGGAACTAGCAAATCTTGAGCAGTTCTTC.

CDR3 in DNA: TGTGCCAGCCTACTCGGGCCACAACGAGGAGGAGAGACCCAGTACTTC. This encodes CASLLGPQRGGETQYF. This chain links TRBV6-6 with TRBJ2-5; D is possibly TRBD2 (5 bases). Looked up from germline, CDR1 is MNHNY and CDR2 is SVGAGI (reference sequence). The V and J ends lost 8 bases and 4 bases respectively, with 23 bases between them. The CDR3 is 16 residues long.

This chain connects TRBV9 to TRBJ1-3; D is possibly TRBD1 (5 bases). CDR1 and CDR2 from the germline V gene are SGDLS and YYNGEE. V was cut by 2 bases and J by 2 bases, with 14 bases left in between. This CDR3 contains 16 residues. The CDR3 sequence: CASSVSGDLAGNTIYF. The DNA for the CDR3 is TGTGCCAGCAGCGTGAGCGGGGACTTAGCTGGAAACACCATATATTTT.

The chain is built from TRBV7-6 and TRBJ2-7, with 7 bases identical to TRBD2. Germline CDR1 and CDR2: SGHVS and FNYEAQ. Trimming took 1 base from V and 3 from J; bases not matched to a gene: 6. This CDR3 comprises 15 residues. CDR3 sequence (DNA): TGTGCCAGCAGCTTAGTCTTAGCGGGTGACTACGAGCAGTACTTC. Residues: CASSLVLAGDYEQYF.

V is TRBV7-8 and J is TRBJ2-3, with 7 bases aligning to TRBD2. CDR3 length: 14 amino acids. The V segment lost 5 bases and the J segment 6 bases; nucleotides outside the gene matches: 8. From germline, CDR1 is SGHVS and CDR2 FQNEAQ. The DNA for the CDR3 is TGTGCCAGCAGCCCAGAGGGACTACCCGATACGCAGTATTTT. Its protein is CASSPEGLPDTQYF.

The CDR3 nucleotides read TGTGCCAGCAGTCAACAACCGACCGGGACTTCCTCCTACGAGCAGTACTTC. Translating it yields CASSQQPTGTSSYEQYF. This chain uses TRBV2 with TRBJ2-7, with D possibly being TRBD2 (6 bases). The CDR3 totals 17 residues. CDR1 is SNHLY, CDR2 FYNNEI, per germline. V was clipped by 5 bases and J by 0 bases, with 20 bases between them. Looking up the rest from reference TRBV2 and TRBJ2-7 gives the full variable domain: EPEVTQTPSHQVTQMGQEVILRCVPISNHLYFYWYRQILGQKVEFLVSFYNNEISEKSEIFDDQFSVERPDGSNFTLKIRSTKLEDSAMYFCASSQQPTGTSSYEQYFGPGTRLTVT.

The rearrangement links TRBV4-3 to TRBJ1-2; D is perhaps TRBD1 (6 bases). Germline CDR1 is LGHNA and CDR2 is YSLEER. This CDR3 has 14 amino acids. The V and J ends lost 0 bases and 8 bases respectively, with 13 bases between them. The CDR3 protein is CASSQDRTGWGYTF. Here the CDR3 DNA reads TGCGCCAGCAGCCAAGATCGCACAGGGTGGGGCTACACCTTC.

The chain employs TRBV6-5 and TRBJ1-3; no firm D call. Trimming shortened V by 0 bases and J by 4 bases, and 4 bases separated the two germline ends. This CDR3 is built from 13 residues. Germline V gene sequence: CDR1 MNHEY, CDR2 SVGAGI. CDR3 coding DNA: TGTGCCAGCAGTTACTCCCAGGGAAACACCATATATTTT. Amino acids: CASSYSQGNTIYF.

This chain links TRBV28 with TRBJ2-1, with 12 bases matching TRBD2. J lost 9 bases, V lost 6 bases, and 6 bases had no gene match. This CDR3 region has 14 residues. Looked up from germline, CDR1 is MDHEN and CDR2 is SYDVKM. The CDR3 protein is CASSWTSGIGEQFF. The CDR3, as DNA: TGTGCCAGCAGCTGGACTAGCGGGATCGGTGAGCAGTTCTTC.

This rearrangement joins TRBV15 to TRBJ2-1; 9 bases align to TRBD2. Per germline, CDR1 LNHNV and CDR2 YYDKDF (reference sequence). The V gene end was trimmed by 1 base and the J gene end by 8 bases; junction bases not matched to a gene: 9. The length of the CDR3 is 16 residues. In DNA form, the CDR3 reads TGTGCCACCAGCAGAGGCGGGGCTAGCGGGAACGATGAGCAGTTCTTC. This encodes CATSRGGASGNDEQFF.

This sequence joins TRBV6-2 or TRBV6-3 and TRBJ2-3; TRBD1 agrees at 8 bases. The germline gives CDR1 MNHEY, CDR2 SVGEGT. The trim removed 4 bases at V and 6 bases at J, leaving 9 bases unmatched. The CDR3 has 15 amino acids. CDR3 sequence: CASSFRTGSLDTQYF. CDR3 sequence (DNA): TGTGCCAGCAGTTTCCGGACAGGGAGTTTGGATACGCAGTATTTT.

The chain links TRBV12-3 or TRBV12-4 to TRBJ2-3, with 10 bases matching TRBD2. This CDR3 spans 12 amino acids. V shed 6 bases, J shed 9 bases, and the junction held 3 bases outside the gene matches. CDR3 loop: CASRRGLATQYF. CDR3 coding DNA: TGTGCCAGCAGACGGGGACTAGCGACGCAGTATTTT.

The chain recombines TRBV5-1 with TRBJ2-2; 12 bases agree with TRBD2. Germline trimming cut 3 bases from V and 2 bases from J; bases unmatched to any gene: 5. The germline V gene has CDR1 SGHRS and CDR2 YFSETQ. This CDR3 comprises 17 residues. The CDR3 reads CASSSGLAGLNTGELFF. The CDR3 bases are TGCGCCAGCAGCTCGGGACTAGCGGGCCTAAACACCGGGGAGCTGTTTTTT.